This TCR beta chain was captured by sequencing in a study of blood T cell repertoires in COVID-19. CDR3 length: 14 residues. Looked up from germline, CDR1 is LNHDA and CDR2 is SQIVND (reference sequence). With 5 bases clipped from V and 4 bases from J, the junction kept 3 bases outside the gene matches. Sequenced by immunoSEQ multiplex PCR; TCRdb stores in-frame clones only, minus some. This table holds approximately 170,000 clones, approximately 86% found once. The chain joins TRBV19 to TRBJ1-5; 9 bases fit TRBD1. Sample: peripheral blood. The receptor was derived from a man aged 50 or older with active or convalescent COVID-19. DNA of the CDR3: TGTGCCAGTAGTTTCGGGACAGGGAATCAGCCCCAGCATTTT. This gives the protein CASSFGTGNQPQHF.